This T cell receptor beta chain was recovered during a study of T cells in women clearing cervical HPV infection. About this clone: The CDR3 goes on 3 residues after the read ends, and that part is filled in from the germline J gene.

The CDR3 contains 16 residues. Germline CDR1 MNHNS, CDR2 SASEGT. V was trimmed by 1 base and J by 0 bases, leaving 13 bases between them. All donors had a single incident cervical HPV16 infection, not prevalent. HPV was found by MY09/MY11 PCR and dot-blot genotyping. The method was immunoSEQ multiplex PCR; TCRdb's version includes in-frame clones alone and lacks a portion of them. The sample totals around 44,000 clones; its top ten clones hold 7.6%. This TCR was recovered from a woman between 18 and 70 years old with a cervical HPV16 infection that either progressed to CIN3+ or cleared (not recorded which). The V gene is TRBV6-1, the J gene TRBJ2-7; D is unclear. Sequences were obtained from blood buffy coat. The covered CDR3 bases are TGTGCCAGCAGTGAAGTCCCGGGTGGTAGCTCCTACGAG. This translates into CASSEVPGGSSYE. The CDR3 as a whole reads CASSEVPGGSSYEQYF.